One sample yielded the 28 T cell receptor beta chains listed below, sequenced in a study of T cell repertoires in cytomegalovirus infection (dated by TCRdb to the late 2010s). The treatment or condition label here, explained by the study, means: in vitro stimulation with specific CMV peptide epitopes to enrich CMV-specific T cells. The sequencer listed for this sample is Illumina HiSeq 1500. TCRdb applied fastp at Q25 and MiXCR to the public reads, then kept only in-frame beta chains. Rows matching on CDR3 protein sequence are summarized as one entry with the most common DNA and genes. This sample is represented by about 920,000 distinct CDR3 sequences; about a third of them were singletons. The ten most abundant clones make up over 12% of the sample. Their target antigens are unknown. The specimen comprised cultured CD8+ T cells from PBMCs, sampled from culture after CMV antigen stimulation. Source of these receptors: a human donor in good health (CMV status not recorded). Some clones in this sample may be carry-over from other donors' samples.

As to this clonotype: A much bigger clone sits one base away, suggesting this may be a read error. Given the absence of the conserved phenylalanine or tryptophan at the CDR3 end, a read error is likely. The chain has TRBV6-8 and TRBJ2-7, with TRBD1 matching 8 bases. Germline-derived CDR1 and CDR2 are MNHGY and SAAAGT. This CDR3 is 15 amino acids long. V shed 5 bases and J 2 bases; nucleotides not matched to a gene: 8. The CDR3 here is CASSGIGTGAYEQYL. Here the CDR3 DNA reads TGTGCCAGCAGTGGAATAGGGACAGGTGCCTACGAGCAGTACCTC.

This clonotype was recorded many times. The rearrangement links TRBV7-3 to TRBJ2-7; the D gene is possibly TRBD2 (6 bases). Trimming took off 1 base at V and 6 bases at J, with 19 bases between the two ends. This CDR3 spans 16 amino acids. In germline, CDR1 is SGHTA, CDR2 FQGTGA. The DNA for the CDR3 is TGTGCCAGCAGCTTAATCGTGACTAGTTCGTCCCTCGAGCAGTACGTC. Encoded protein: CASSLIVTSSSLEQYV.

Only a few counts were recorded for this clonotype. The chain has TRBV5-1 and TRBJ1-1; TRBD1 aligns across 10 bases. Germline V lookup: CDR1 SGHRS, CDR2 YFSETQ. This CDR3 spans 14 amino acids. The ends lost 1 base at V and 8 bases at J; junction bases unmatched: 5. CDR3 residues: CASSLRGQGTEAFF. CDR3 in DNA: TGCGCCAGCAGCTTGAGGGGACAGGGGACCGAAGCTTTCTTT.

This chain joins TRBV6-1 and TRBJ1-4; D remains ambiguous. The V gene's germline CDR1 is MNHNS and CDR2 SASEGT. V was cut by 6 bases and J by 1 base, with 18 bases left in between. The CDR3 is 17 residues long. The CDR3 DNA reads TGTGCCAGCAGCGAGCGGACCTCCCCGGGAACTAATGAAAAACTGTTTTTT. Translating gives CASSERTSPGTNEKLFF.

The chain uses TRBV2 and TRBJ1-5; the D is unclear. Germline V lookup: CDR1 SNHLY, CDR2 FYNNEI. This CDR3 comprises 17 residues. V lost 8 bases and J lost 0, with 20 bases in between. CDR3 in amino acids: CASRDDGNTFSNQPQHF. CDR3 DNA sequence: TGTGCCAGCCGCGATGACGGAAACACCTTTAGCAATCAGCCCCAGCATTTT.

The chain is built from TRBV27 and TRBJ2-7, with 12 bases aligning to TRBD2. V lost 4 bases and J lost 4; bases outside the gene matches: 5. The CDR3 loop spans 15 amino acids. CDR1 MNHEY and CDR2 SMNVEV come from the germline V gene (reference sequence). The CDR3 DNA sequence: TGTGCCAGCAGTTCTTTGACTAGCGGGGGATACGAGCAGTACTTC. It is translated as CASSSLTSGGYEQYF.

This chain links TRBV6-6 with TRBJ2-7; D is unresolved. The V gene's germline CDR1 is MNHNY and CDR2 SVGAGI (reference sequence). V was shortened by 0 bases and J by 4 bases, with 7 bases between the two germline ends. This CDR3 comprises 13 residues. The CDR3 bases are TGTGCCAGCAGTTACTCGCCATTTTACGAGCAGTACGTC. It yields the protein CASSYSPFYEQYV.

This rearrangement joins TRBV27 to TRBJ1-5; TRBD1 matches 10 bases. The CDR3 runs to 15 residues. Germline lookup yields CDR1 MNHEY and CDR2 SMNVEV (reference sequence). V trimming: 4 bases; J trimming: 6 bases; junction bases outside the gene matches: 6. The CDR3 protein is CASSSRQGAGQPQHF. DNA of the CDR3: TGTGCCAGCAGTTCCCGACAGGGGGCTGGTCAGCCCCAGCATTTT.

The chain links TRBV14 to TRBJ2-5; TRBD2 is a possible D gene (5 bases). Trimming took 1 base from V and 0 from J, leaving 9 bases between them. The CDR3 is 15 amino acids. CDR1 and CDR2 from the germline V gene are SGHDN and FVKESK. This chain's CDR3 is CASSQGAAYQETQYF. DNA for the CDR3: TGTGCCAGCAGCCAAGGAGCGGCCTACCAAGAGACCCAGTACTTC. The whole variable domain, remainder taken from reference TRBV14 and TRBJ2-5, is EAGVTQFPSHSVIEKGQTVTLRCDPISGHDNLYWYRRVMGKEIKFLLHFVKESKQDESGMPNNRFLAERTGGTYSTLKVQPAELEDSGVYFCASSQGAAYQETQYFGPGTRLLVL.

The gene calls are TRBV5-4 and TRBJ2-7; D is possibly TRBD2 (5 bases). The CDR3 has 15 amino acids. Deletions cut 4 bases from V and 3 bases from J, with 17 bases between. CDR1 and CDR2 from the germline V gene are SGHNT and YYREEE (reference sequence). CDR3 in amino acids: CASSVVSSPNYEQYF. CDR3 bases: TGTGCCAGCAGCGTTGTGTCTAGCCCAAACTACGAGCAGTACTTC.

In this sample, this clonotype turned up once. The final CDR3 position lacks the conserved phenylalanine or tryptophan, pointing to a likely read error. The chain couples TRBV27 to TRBJ2-2, with 8 bases matching TRBD2. J lost 5 bases, V lost 1 base, and 6 bases had no gene match. This CDR3 contains 16 residues. Germline-derived CDR1 and CDR2 are MNHEY and SMNVEV (reference sequence). The CDR3 coding sequence is TGTGCCAGCAGTTTATACCTAGCGGGCCCAACCGGGGAGCTGTTTTAT. Encoded protein: CASSLYLAGPTGELFY.

The rearrangement uses TRBV24-1 and TRBJ2-3; perhaps D is TRBD1 or TRBD2 (5 bases each). The germline V gene encodes CDR1 KGHDR and CDR2 SFDVKD. Trimming pared 3 bases from V and 3 bases from J, leaving 18 bases between. The CDR3 consists of 17 residues. Here the CDR3 DNA reads TGTGCCACCAGTGATGGACTGCTACTAGAGGGGACAGATACGCAGTATTTT. This encodes CATSDGLLLEGTDTQYF.

V is TRBV19 and J is TRBJ2-5; 9 bases fit TRBD1. From germline, CDR1 is LNHDA and CDR2 SQIVND (reference sequence). After removal of 3 bases from V and 0 bases from J, the junction contained 5 bases not matched to a gene. The CDR3 runs to 16 residues. In DNA, the CDR3 is TGTGCCAGTAGTATGAGTTGGGACAGGGACCAAGAGACCCAGTACTTC. Its translation is CASSMSWDRDQETQYF.

This sequence joins TRBV6-5 and TRBJ1-2, with unresolved D. The CDR3 is 13 amino acids. Trimming took off 6 bases at V and 3 bases at J, with 11 bases between the two ends. The germline V gene encodes CDR1 MNHEY and CDR2 SVGAGI. CDR3 coding DNA: TGTGCCAGCAGGAAACAGCCCTACTATGGCTACACCTTC. It codes for CASRKQPYYGYTF.

The chain recombines TRBV6-6 with TRBJ1-1; D call uncertain. With 5 bases removed from V and 0 bases from J, the gap between germline ends came to 7 bases. CDR1 and CDR2 (germline): MNHNY, SVGAGI (reference sequence). The CDR3 contains 13 residues. CDR3 protein: CASSKTLNTEAFF. For the CDR3, the DNA is TGTGCCAGCAGTAAGACTCTGAACACTGAAGCTTTCTTT.

This clonotype was observed a handful of times. CDR3 bases: TGTGCCAGCAGCCTGGAGGTACCTAGTACCGGGGAGCTGTTTTTT. It is translated as CASSLEVPSTGELFF. This chain uses TRBV28 with TRBJ2-2, with D maybe TRBD2 (5 bases). V was clipped by 6 bases and J by 5 bases, with 16 bases between them. The CDR3 extends over 15 amino acids. Germline V gene lookup returns CDR1 MDHEN and CDR2 SYDVKM.

This clonotype was detected ten times or more. The chain joins TRBV7-8 to TRBJ2-3; a possible D gene is TRBD2 (6 bases). The CDR3 spans 15 residues. The V and J ends lost 2 bases and 2 bases respectively, with 11 bases between them. CDR1 is SGHVS, CDR2 FQNEAQ, per germline. CDR3 protein: CASSLPGGFTDTQYF. For the CDR3, the DNA is TGTGCCAGCAGCTTACCTGGGGGGTTCACAGATACGCAGTATTTT.

This clonotype was observed a few times. At one end, the junction sequence differs from germline, possibly due to a read error. This chain connects TRBV7-6 to TRBJ2-5, with 7 bases identical to TRBD1. Germline V gene data show CDR1 as SGHVS and CDR2 as FNYEAQ. The CDR3 runs to 16 residues. The CDR3 here is CASSRSQQGKQETQYF. The CDR3 DNA reads TGTGCTAGCAGCCGTTCCCAACAGGGGAAACAAGAGACCCAGTACTTC.

Comments on this clonotype: The CDR3 does not close with the conserved phenylalanine or tryptophan, likely indicating a read error. Here the CDR3 reads CASSPRDIPIQETQYS. As DNA, the CDR3 is TGTGCCAGTAGTCCGCGGGACATACCGATACAAGAGACCCAGTACTCC. V usage is TRBV19 and J usage is TRBJ2-5; either TRBD1 or TRBD2 may fit D (6 bases each). The V end was cut by 5 bases, the J end by 2 bases, with 18 bases between. The CDR3 is 16 residues long. CDR1 and CDR2 from the germline V gene are LNHDA and SQIVND (reference sequence).

This clonotype was counted a few times. The chain has TRBV7-9 and TRBJ2-3; the D is unclear. CDR3 length: 13 amino acids. V was trimmed by 8 bases and J by 4 bases, leaving 13 bases between them. CDR1 SEHNR and CDR2 FQNEAQ come from the germline V gene (reference sequence). The CDR3 here is CASSTPTADTQYF. The CDR3 DNA reads TGTGCCAGCTCTACTCCGACGGCAGATACGCAGTATTTT.

In its sample, this clonotype was seen a few times. This rearrangement joins TRBV27 to TRBJ2-3; TRBD2 aligns across 11 bases. The CDR3 is 17 amino acids. Germline CDR1 MNHEY, CDR2 SMNVEV (reference sequence). J gave up 4 bases and V 5 bases, and 11 bases lay outside the gene matches. CDR3 coding DNA: TGTGCCAGCAGTCCTAGCGGGGGGCCCCTTAGGCCAGATACGCAGTATTTT. It translates to CASSPSGGPLRPDTQYF.

The chain has TRBV12-3 or TRBV12-4 and TRBJ1-1; D is uncertain. V was trimmed by 3 bases and J by 7 bases, leaving 21 bases between them. The CDR3 consists of 16 residues. The CDR3 nucleotides are TGTGCCAGCAGTTTCACCCTGTCCCACTCCCCGGTTGAAGCTTTCTTT. Protein product: CASSFTLSHSPVEAFF.

This clonotype was observed once. The chain is built from TRBV14 and TRBJ2-1, with 7 positions matching TRBD2. Germline assignment: CDR1 SGHDN and CDR2 FVKESK. V was pared by 2 bases and J by 7 bases, with 5 bases of the junction left unmatched. This CDR3 region has 14 residues. CDR3 in DNA: TGTGCCAGCAGCCAATGGGAGGGGATGAATGAGCAGTTCTTC. This sequence encodes CASSQWEGMNEQFF.

This clonotype has a handful of counts. The V call is TRBV12-3 or TRBV12-4, the J call TRBJ1-2; 7 nucleotides align to TRBD1. CDR3 length: 15 residues. J gave up 6 bases and V 2 bases, and 9 bases lay outside the gene matches. CDR3 in amino acids: CASSLIPGQLDGYTF. CDR3 nucleotides: TGTGCCAGCAGTTTAATTCCGGGACAGTTAGATGGCTACACCTTC.

This clonotype was counted ten times or more. The chain employs TRBV7-2 and TRBJ1-5; 9 bases fit TRBD1. Trimming at V came to 3 bases and at J to 2 bases, leaving 2 bases not matched to a gene. Germline CDR1 is SGHTA and CDR2 is FQGNSA. This CDR3 spans 15 amino acids. In DNA, the CDR3 is TGTGCCAGCAGCTTTTGGACAGGGGGCAATCAGCCCCAGCATTTT. It specifies CASSFWTGGNQPQHF.

The rearrangement joins TRBV7-3 to TRBJ2-2; TRBD2 matches at 7 bases. CDR1 is SGHTA, CDR2 FQGTGA, per germline. The CDR3 runs 16 residues. V trimming: 5 bases; J trimming: 1 base; junction bases outside the gene matches: 7. The CDR3 region is CASSAHGGGNTGELFF. The CDR3 bases are TGTGCCAGCAGCGCCCACGGCGGGGGGAACACCGGGGAGCTGTTTTTT.

This clonotype was recorded a few times. The V and J genes are TRBV27 and TRBJ1-1; 9 nucleotides match TRBD1. J gave up 1 base and V 0 bases, and 15 bases lay outside the gene matches. The CDR3 loop spans 20 amino acids. Germline V gene lookup returns CDR1 MNHEY and CDR2 SMNVEV (reference sequence). For the CDR3, the DNA is TGTGCCAGCAGTTTATCAGTAGGGTCGACAGGGGGACCTCCGAACACTGAAGCTTTCTTT. Its protein is CASSLSVGSTGGPPNTEAFF.

This rearrangement joins TRBV11-2 to TRBJ2-3; 9 positions agree with TRBD2. Per the germline V gene, CDR1 is SGHAT and CDR2 is FQNNGV. With 4 bases clipped from V and 1 base from J, the junction kept 12 bases outside the gene matches. This CDR3 comprises 18 residues. CDR3 DNA: TGTGCCAGCAGCTCCGGAAGGGGGACTAGCCTTCGCACAGATACGCAGTATTTT. Translated: CASSSGRGTSLRTDTQYF.